This T cell receptor (beta chain) is from a study of blood T cells in healthy people across ages. Using a J-beta primer mix together with a sample-barcoded 5' primer, a second PCR was run for about 7 to 12 cycles. TCRdb itself ran the 5' RACE reads through MiXCR, one entry per CDR3 protein. The table lists approximately 850,000 distinct CDR3 sequences, roughly 50% of them singletons, with approximately 23% in the top ten. After removal of 4 bases from V and 4 bases from J, the junction contained 6 bases not matched to a gene. CDR1 and CDR2 (germline): MDHEN, SYDVKM. The CDR3 covers 15 residues. This sequence was found in a man aged 30 to 39 in good health. Sequencing was done on a sample of blood. The V and J genes are TRBV28 and TRBJ2-1; TRBD1 aligns across 8 bases. CDR3 bases: TGTGCCAGCAGTTCCAGGGGGCATTATTACAATGAGCAGTTCTTC. This sequence encodes CASSSRGHYYNEQFF.